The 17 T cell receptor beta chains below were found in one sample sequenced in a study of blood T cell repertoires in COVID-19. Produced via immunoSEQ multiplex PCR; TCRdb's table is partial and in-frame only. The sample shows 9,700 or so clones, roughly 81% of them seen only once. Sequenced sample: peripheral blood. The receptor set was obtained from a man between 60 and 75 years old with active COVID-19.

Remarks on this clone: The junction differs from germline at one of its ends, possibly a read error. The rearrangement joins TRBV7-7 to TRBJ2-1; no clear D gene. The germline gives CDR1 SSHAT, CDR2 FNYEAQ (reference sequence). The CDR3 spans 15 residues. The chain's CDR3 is CASSLDGGVYNEQFF. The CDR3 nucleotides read TGTGCTAGCAGCTTAGACGGTGGAGTCTACAATGAGCAGTTCTTC. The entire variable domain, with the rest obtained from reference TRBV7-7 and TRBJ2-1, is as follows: GAGVSQSPRYKVTKRGQDVTLRCDPISSHATLYWYQQALGQGPEFLTYFNYEAQPDKSGLPSDRFSAERPEGSISTLTIQRTEQRDSAMYRCASSLDGGVYNEQFFGPGTRLTVL.

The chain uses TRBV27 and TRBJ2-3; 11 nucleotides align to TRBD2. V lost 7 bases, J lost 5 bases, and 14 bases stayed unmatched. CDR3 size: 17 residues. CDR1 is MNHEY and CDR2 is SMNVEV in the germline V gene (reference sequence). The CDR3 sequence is CASTPGLLAGAIDTQYF. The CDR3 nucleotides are TGTGCCAGCACCCCCGGGCTACTAGCGGGGGCGATAGATACGCAGTATTTT.

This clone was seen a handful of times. CDR3 loop: CASSLGSGSEAFF. The CDR3 bases are TGTGCCAGCAGCCTGGGGTCGGGGAGTGAAGCTTTCTTT. The chain combines TRBV5-5 with TRBJ1-1; D not certain. The CDR3 consists of 13 residues. V lost 4 bases, J lost 7 bases, and 14 bases lay in between. CDR1 and CDR2 from the germline V gene are SGHKS and YYEKEE (reference sequence).

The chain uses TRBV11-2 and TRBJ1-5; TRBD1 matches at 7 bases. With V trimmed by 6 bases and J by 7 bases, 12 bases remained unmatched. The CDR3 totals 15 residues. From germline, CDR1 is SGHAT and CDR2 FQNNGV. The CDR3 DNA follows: TGTGCCAGCAGTCCAGACAGGGACCTTGGGCAGCCCCAGCATTTT. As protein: CASSPDRDLGQPQHF.

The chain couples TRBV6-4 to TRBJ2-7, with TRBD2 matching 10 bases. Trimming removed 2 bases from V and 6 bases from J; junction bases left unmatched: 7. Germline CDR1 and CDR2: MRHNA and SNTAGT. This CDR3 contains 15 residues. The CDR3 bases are TGTGCCAGCAGTGACGCCCTAGCGGGAGTCGGCGAGCAGTACTTC. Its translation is CASSDALAGVGEQYF.

In DNA, the CDR3 is TGTGCCAGCAACACCGGGGGTGCAGATACGCAGTATTTT. Amino acid sequence: CASNTGGADTQYF. The chain links TRBV11-3 to TRBJ2-3, with a possible D match to TRBD2 (6 bases). The germline CDR1 and CDR2 sequences are SGHNT and YENEEA. This CDR3 region has 13 residues. Trimming took 7 bases from V and 4 from J, leaving 12 bases between them. Filled out from reference TRBV11-3 and TRBJ2-3, the complete variable domain reads EAGVVQSPRYKIIEKKQPVAFWCNPISGHNTLYWYLQNLGQGPELLIRYENEEAVDDSQLPKDRFSAERLKGVDSTLKIQPAELGDSAVYLCASNTGGADTQYFGPGTRLTVL.

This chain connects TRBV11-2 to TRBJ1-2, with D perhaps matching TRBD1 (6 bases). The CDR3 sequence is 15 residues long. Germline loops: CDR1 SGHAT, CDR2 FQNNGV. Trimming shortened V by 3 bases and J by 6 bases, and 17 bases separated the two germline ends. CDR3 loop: CASSLKTGTMDGYTF. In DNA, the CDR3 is TGTGCCAGCAGCTTGAAGACAGGAACAATGGATGGCTACACCTTC.

The DNA of the CDR3 is TGTGCCAGCAGTTCCGTAGCGGGAGGGGCACCAAAAACTGCCAAAAACATTCAGTACTTC. It specifies CASSSVAGGAPKTAKNIQYF. The genes are TRBV27 and TRBJ2-4; 11 positions match TRBD2. CDR1 MNHEY and CDR2 SMNVEV come from the germline V gene (reference sequence). CDR3 length: 20 residues. Trimming took 4 bases from V and 1 from J; bases not matched to a gene: 15.

CDR3 sequence: CASSYSSQTQYF. CDR3 nucleotides: TGTGCCAGCAGCTACTCTTCGCAGACCCAGTACTTC. V usage is TRBV7-2 and J usage is TRBJ2-5; D is unresolved. V was clipped by 4 bases and J by 6 bases, with 9 bases between them. The CDR3 runs to 12 residues. CDR1 and CDR2 from the germline V gene are SGHTA and FQGNSA.

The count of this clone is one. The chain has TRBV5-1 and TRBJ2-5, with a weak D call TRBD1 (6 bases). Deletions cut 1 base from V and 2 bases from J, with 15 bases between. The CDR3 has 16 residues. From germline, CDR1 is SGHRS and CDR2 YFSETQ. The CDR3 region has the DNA TGCGCCAGCAGCTTGTCAGGGGACACCATACAAGAGACCCAGTACTTC. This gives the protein CASSLSGDTIQETQYF.

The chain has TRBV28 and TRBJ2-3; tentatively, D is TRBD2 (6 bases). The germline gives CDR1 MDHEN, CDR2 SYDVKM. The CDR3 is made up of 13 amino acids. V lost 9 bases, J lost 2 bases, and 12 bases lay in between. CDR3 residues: CASSGQPTDTQYF. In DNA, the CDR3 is TGTGCCAGTAGCGGACAACCCACAGATACGCAGTATTTT.

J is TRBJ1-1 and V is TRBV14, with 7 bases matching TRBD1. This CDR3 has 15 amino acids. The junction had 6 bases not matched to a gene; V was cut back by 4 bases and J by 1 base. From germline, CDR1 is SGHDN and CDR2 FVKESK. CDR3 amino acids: CASSPPGGGNTEAFF. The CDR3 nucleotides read TGTGCCAGCAGCCCCCCAGGGGGAGGGAACACTGAAGCTTTCTTT.

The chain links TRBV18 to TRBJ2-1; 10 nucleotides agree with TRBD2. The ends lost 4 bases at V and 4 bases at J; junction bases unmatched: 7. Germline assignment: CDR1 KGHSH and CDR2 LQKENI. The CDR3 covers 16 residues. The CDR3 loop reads CASSQPGLALYNEQFF. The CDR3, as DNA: TGTGCCAGCTCACAACCGGGACTAGCGCTTTACAATGAGCAGTTCTTC.

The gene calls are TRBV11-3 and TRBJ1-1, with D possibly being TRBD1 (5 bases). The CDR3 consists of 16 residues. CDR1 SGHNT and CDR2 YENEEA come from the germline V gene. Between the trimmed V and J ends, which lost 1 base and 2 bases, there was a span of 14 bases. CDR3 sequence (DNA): TGTGCCAGCAGCTTAGGGCGGGGGAGGGGCAACACTGAAGCTTTCTTT. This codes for CASSLGRGRGNTEAFF.

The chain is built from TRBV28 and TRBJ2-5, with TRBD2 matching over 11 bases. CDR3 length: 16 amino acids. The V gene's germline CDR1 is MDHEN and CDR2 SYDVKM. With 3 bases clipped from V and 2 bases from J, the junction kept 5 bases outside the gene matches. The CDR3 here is CASSLGGLAEQETQYF. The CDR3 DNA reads TGTGCCAGCAGTTTGGGGGGACTAGCGGAGCAAGAGACCCAGTACTTC.

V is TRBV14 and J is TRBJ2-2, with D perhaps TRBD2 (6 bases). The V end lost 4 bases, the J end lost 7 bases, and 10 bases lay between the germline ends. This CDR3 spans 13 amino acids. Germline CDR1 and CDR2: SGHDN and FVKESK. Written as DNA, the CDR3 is TGTGCCAGCAGCCCAGCGCGGGGCGGGGAGCTGTTTTTT. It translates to CASSPARGGELFF. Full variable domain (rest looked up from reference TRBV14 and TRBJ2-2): EAGVTQFPSHSVIEKGQTVTLRCDPISGHDNLYWYRRVMGKEIKFLLHFVKESKQDESGMPNNRFLAERTGGTYSTLKVQPAELEDSGVYFCASSPARGGELFFGEGSRLTVL.

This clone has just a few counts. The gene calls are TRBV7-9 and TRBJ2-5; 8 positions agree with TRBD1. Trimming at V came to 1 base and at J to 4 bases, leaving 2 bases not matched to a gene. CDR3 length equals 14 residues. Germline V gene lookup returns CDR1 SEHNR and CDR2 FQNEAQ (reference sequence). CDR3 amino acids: CASSLVGTGETQYF. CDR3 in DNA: TGTGCCAGCAGCTTAGTCGGGACAGGAGAGACCCAGTACTTC.